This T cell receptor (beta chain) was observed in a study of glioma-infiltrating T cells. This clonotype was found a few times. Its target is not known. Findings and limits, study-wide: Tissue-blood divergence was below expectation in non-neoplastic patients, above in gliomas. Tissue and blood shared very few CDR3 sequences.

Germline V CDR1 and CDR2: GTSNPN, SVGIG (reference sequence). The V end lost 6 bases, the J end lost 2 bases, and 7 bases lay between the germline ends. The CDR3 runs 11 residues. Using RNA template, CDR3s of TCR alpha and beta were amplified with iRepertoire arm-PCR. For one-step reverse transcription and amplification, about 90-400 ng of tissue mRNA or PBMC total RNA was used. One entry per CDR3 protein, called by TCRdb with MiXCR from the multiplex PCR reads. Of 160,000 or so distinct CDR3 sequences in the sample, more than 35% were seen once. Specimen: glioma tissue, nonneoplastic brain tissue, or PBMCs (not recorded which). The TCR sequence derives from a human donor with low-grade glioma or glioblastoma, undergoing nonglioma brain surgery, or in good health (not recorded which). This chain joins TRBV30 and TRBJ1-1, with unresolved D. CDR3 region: CACEPNTEAFF. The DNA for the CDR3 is TGTGCCTGCGAACCTAACACTGAAGCTTTCTTT.